Listed here are 27 T cell receptor beta chains from one sample, sequenced in a study of identical twins (dated by TCRdb to about 2016). Library preparation was by 5' RACE. The instrument given in TCRdb is Illumina HiSeq 2000. Starting from the raw public reads, TCRdb applied fastp trimming at Q25, assembled clones with MiXCR and retained in-frame beta chains. Each CDR3 protein appears once, grouped with its most common genes and DNA. The sample table records hundreds of thousands of distinct CDR3 sequences; around 8.6% of these occur just once. Of the sample, 0.98% is held by the ten largest clones. These data are also associated with another study on yellow fever vaccine responses in identical twins.

Input material: PBMCs. The origin of the receptors is a woman aged 18-35 years in good health.

CDR3 amino acids: CSAPDRYNEQFF. The CDR3 DNA is TGCAGTGCCCCGGACAGATACAATGAGCAGTTCTTC. V and J are TRBV20-1 and TRBJ2-1, with a weak D call TRBD1 (6 bases). With 6 bases removed from V and 4 bases from J, the gap between germline ends came to 10 bases. CDR1 is DFQATT, CDR2 SNEGSKA, per germline (reference sequence). This CDR3 region has 12 residues.

The gene calls are TRBV11-1 and TRBJ2-5; 7 bases match TRBD1. The germline V gene encodes CDR1 SGHAT and CDR2 FQDESV (reference sequence). V lost 1 base, J lost 5 bases, and 16 bases stayed unmatched. The CDR3 runs 18 residues. The CDR3 region has the DNA TGTGCCAGCAGCTTAGACCTCCCCGGGACAGATGATAGGGAGACCCAGTACTTC. It encodes CASSLDLPGTDDRETQYF.

This sequence joins TRBV20-1 and TRBJ2-3; tentatively, D is TRBD1 or TRBD2 (7 bases each). CDR3 length equals 17 residues. Trimming shortened V by 6 bases and J by 3 bases, and 25 bases separated the two germline ends. Germline V gene sequence: CDR1 DFQATT, CDR2 SNEGSKA (reference sequence). The CDR3 region is CSARTPGGRGRTDTQYF. Written as DNA, the CDR3 is TGCAGTGCCCGAACCCCGGGAGGTAGGGGGCGGACAGATACGCAGTATTTT.

The sample holds a few counts of this clonotype. The chain employs TRBV7-9 and TRBJ2-4; 7 nucleotides agree with TRBD1. Per germline, CDR1 SEHNR and CDR2 FQNEAQ (reference sequence). V lost 5 bases to trimming and J lost 4 bases; unmatched junction nucleotides: 5. This CDR3 comprises 14 residues. CDR3: CASSAPGQKNIQYF. CDR3 DNA: TGTGCCAGCAGCGCTCCGGGACAGAAAAACATTCAGTACTTC. Full variable domain (outside the CDR3, taken from reference TRBV7-9 and TRBJ2-4): DTGVSQNPRHKITKRGQNVTFRCDPISEHNRLYWYRQTLGQGPEFLTYFQNEAQLEKSRLLSDRFSAERPKGSFSTLEIQRTEQGDSAMYLCASSAPGQKNIQYFGAGTRLSVL.

This clonotype was seen only a few times. The genes are TRBV7-9 and TRBJ2-3; D might be TRBD2 (5 bases). The germline V and J ends were trimmed by 2 bases and 4 bases, with 10 bases remaining between them. Germline V gives CDR1 SEHNR, CDR2 FQNEAQ (reference sequence). This CDR3 region has 14 residues. CDR3 amino acids: CASSLRDGSDTQYF. CDR3 DNA sequence: TGTGCCAGCAGCTTACGGGATGGTTCAGATACGCAGTATTTT.

For the CDR3, the DNA is TGTGCCACCAGCAGAGATCCGGGAAACGAGCAGTACTTC. This translates into CATSRDPGNEQYF. This chain joins TRBV15 and TRBJ2-7; weak D call: TRBD2 (5 bases). The CDR3 loop spans 13 amino acids. Germline lookup yields CDR1 LNHNV and CDR2 YYDKDF (reference sequence). V was pared by 0 bases and J by 5 bases, with 8 bases between.

This clonotype occurred a few times. The J gene is TRBJ2-5, the V gene TRBV20-1, with 10 bases lining up with TRBD1. The CDR3 has 14 amino acids. With V trimmed by 6 bases and J by 4 bases, 8 bases remained unmatched. Per germline, CDR1 DFQATT and CDR2 SNEGSKA (reference sequence). The CDR3 DNA reads TGCAGTGCGACCGGGACAGGGGAACGAGAGACCCAGTACTTC. Protein: CSATGTGERETQYF.

The chain is built from TRBV4-1 and TRBJ2-1; D uncertain. Germline CDR1 and CDR2: MGHRA and YSYEKL. V was cut by 0 bases and J by 9 bases, with 9 bases left in between. The CDR3 extends over 13 amino acids. The CDR3 sequence is CASSQEGKPEQFF. The DNA of the CDR3 is TGCGCCAGCAGCCAAGAAGGGAAGCCTGAGCAGTTCTTC.

This clonotype has just a few counts. The rearrangement uses TRBV6-1 and TRBJ2-7; 10 bases are shared with TRBD1. CDR1 is MNHNS, CDR2 SASEGT, per germline. The CDR3 length is 16 residues. The J segment lost 0 bases and the V segment lost 7 bases, leaving 9 bases of the junction unmatched. In DNA form, the CDR3 reads TGTGCCAGCAAATTTGACCGGGACAGGGGCTCCTACGAGCAGTACTTC. The encoded protein is CASKFDRDRGSYEQYF.

The chain uses TRBV7-9 and TRBJ2-7; maybe TRBD2 (6 bases). Germline assignment: CDR1 SEHNR and CDR2 FQNEAQ (reference sequence). The CDR3 consists of 14 residues. The V gene lost 2 bases and the J gene lost 2 bases, with 10 bases spanning the gap. CDR3 nucleotide sequence: TGTGCCAGCAGCTTATACGGGGGTACCTACGAGCAGTACTTC. This codes for CASSLYGGTYEQYF.

This clonotype was found many times. This chain connects TRBV4-2 to TRBJ2-2; 9 bases fit TRBD2. V dropped 2 bases and J dropped 5; count of bases not matched to a gene: 6. Germline CDR1 LGHNA, CDR2 YNFKEQ. The CDR3 covers 16 residues. The CDR3 DNA reads as TGTGCCAGCAGCCAATCCGGGACTAGCCTAACCGGGGAGCTGTTTTTT. It translates to CASSQSGTSLTGELFF.

V usage is TRBV5-1 and J usage is TRBJ2-1, with TRBD2 matching over 7 bases. The CDR3 runs 17 residues. Germline CDR1 reads SGHRS; CDR2 reads YFSETQ. Trimming cost V 3 bases and J 2 bases; bases outside gene matches: 11. CDR3 in DNA: TGCGCCAGCAGCTCGTTCCGGGAGGAGGGTCCCTACAATGAGCAGTTCTTC. Translating gives CASSSFREEGPYNEQFF.

In this sample, this clonotype turned up a few times. The chain links TRBV11-2 to TRBJ2-2, with 10 bases matching TRBD2. Germline lookup yields CDR1 SGHAT and CDR2 FQNNGV. This CDR3 has 17 amino acids. J gave up 1 base and V 3 bases, and 5 bases lay outside the gene matches. CDR3 sequence: CASSLIAGGWNTGELFF. The DNA of the CDR3 is TGTGCCAGCAGCTTGATAGCGGGGGGTTGGAACACCGGGGAGCTGTTTTTT.

This clonotype was counted ten times or more. The chain joins TRBV12-3 or TRBV12-4 to TRBJ2-3, with 10 bases fitting TRBD2. The CDR3 has 13 amino acids. Unmatched junction bases numbered 4, after V lost 7 bases and J lost 6 bases. The CDR3 protein is CASILAGVDTQYF. The CDR3 DNA reads TGTGCCAGCATTCTAGCGGGAGTTGATACGCAGTATTTT.

This clonotype was detected only a few times. This sequence joins TRBV4-2 and TRBJ1-2, with 7 bases lining up with TRBD1. The CDR3 runs 14 residues. Germline V gives CDR1 LGHNA, CDR2 YNFKEQ. The junction had 2 bases not matched to a gene; V was cut back by 3 bases and J by 1 base. DNA of the CDR3: TGTGCCAGCAGCCAGGGGACAGTTAACTATGGCTACACCTTC. Its protein is CASSQGTVNYGYTF.

This clonotype was observed a few times. J is TRBJ1-2 and V is TRBV7-2; the D is unclear. This CDR3 region has 13 residues. Trimming took off 1 base at V and 7 bases at J, with 10 bases between the two ends. Germline V gene data show CDR1 as SGHTA and CDR2 as FQGNSA. CDR3 residues: CASSLERRIGYTF. In DNA form, the CDR3 reads TGTGCCAGCAGCTTAGAACGGAGGATTGGCTACACCTTC. Full variable domain (rest looked up from reference TRBV7-2 and TRBJ1-2): GAGVSQSPSNKVTEKGKDVELRCDPISGHTALYWYRQSLGQGLEFLIYFQGNSAPDKSGLPSDRFSAERTGGSVSTLTIQRTQQEDSAVYLCASSLERRIGYTFGSGTRLTVV.

There are many counts of this clonotype. The V call is TRBV4-3, the J call TRBJ2-1; 11 bases are shared with TRBD2. CDR3 length: 17 residues. V trimming: 4 bases; J trimming: 7 bases; junction bases outside the gene matches: 12. CDR1 LGHNA and CDR2 YSLEER come from the germline V gene. The CDR3 sequence is CASSRGTSGGSYNEQFF. The CDR3 bases are TGCGCCAGCAGCCGCGGGACTAGCGGAGGGAGCTATAATGAGCAGTTCTTC.

This clonotype was seen a handful of times. This rearrangement joins TRBV20-1 to TRBJ2-1; 8 nucleotides align to TRBD2. Germline loops: CDR1 DFQATT, CDR2 SNEGSKA (reference sequence). With 6 bases clipped from V and 6 bases from J, the junction kept 13 bases outside the gene matches. The CDR3 is 15 amino acids. The CDR3 loop reads CSASPGTRGANEQFF. CDR3 sequence (DNA): TGCAGTGCGAGCCCGGGGACTAGAGGGGCCAATGAGCAGTTCTTC.

Only a few counts were recorded for this clonotype. The chain is built from TRBV2 and TRBJ2-7; tentatively, D is TRBD2 (5 bases). V was cut by 0 bases and J by 6 bases, with 12 bases left in between. CDR3 length equals 14 residues. Germline CDR1 reads SNHLY; CDR2 reads FYNNEI. The CDR3 coding sequence is TGTGCCAGCAGTGAAGCGCTTCGGGGATCCGAGCAGTACTTC. Protein product: CASSEALRGSEQYF.

V usage is TRBV2 and J usage is TRBJ2-2, with a possible D match to TRBD2 (6 bases). Trimming removed 11 bases from V and 0 bases from J, with 10 bases in between. CDR1 SNHLY and CDR2 FYNNEI come from the germline V gene. The CDR3 runs 13 residues. In nucleotides, the CDR3 is TGTGCCGACGCGGGATCGAACACCGGGGAGCTGTTTTTT. As protein: CADAGSNTGELFF.

This chain uses TRBV12-3 or TRBV12-4 with TRBJ2-7; 9 bases are shared with TRBD1. V lost 6 bases and J lost 1; bases outside the gene matches: 10. This CDR3 has 16 residues. DNA for the CDR3: TGTGCCAGCAGGTCATTTGGGGGACAGGGTTCCTACGAGCAGTACTTC. Translation: CASRSFGGQGSYEQYF.

This sequence joins TRBV7-8 and TRBJ2-5; D is uncertain. Germline assignment: CDR1 SGHVS and CDR2 FQNEAQ. Trimming removed 3 bases at V and 5 bases at J, with 16 bases between. The CDR3 sequence is 15 residues long. DNA of the CDR3: TGTGCCAGCAGCTTGGGCTCCGAAGGTTTCGAGACCCAGTACTTC. Amino acids: CASSLGSEGFETQYF.

In this sample, this clonotype turned up many times. The chain is built from TRBV5-1 and TRBJ1-2; D not resolved. This CDR3 is 14 amino acids long. The V end lost 0 bases, the J end lost 8 bases, and 14 bases lay between the germline ends. The germline CDR1 and CDR2 sequences are SGHRS and YFSETQ. The CDR3 here is CASSLVAGSGGYTF. CDR3 DNA: TGCGCCAGCAGCTTGGTTGCGGGTTCGGGCGGCTACACCTTC.

This chain links TRBV28 with TRBJ2-5; D remains unclear. The CDR3 covers 15 residues. V was trimmed by 5 bases and J by 4 bases, leaving 17 bases between them. Germline V gene sequence: CDR1 MDHEN, CDR2 SYDVKM. CDR3 DNA: TGTGCCAGCAGTCCCCTGAAGGTGGTCCGAGAGACCCAGTACTTC. This gives the protein CASSPLKVVRETQYF.

This clonotype was seen more than once but under ten times. The chain joins TRBV29-1 to TRBJ1-1; 8 bases line up with TRBD1. The CDR3 is made up of 12 amino acids. CDR1 and CDR2 (germline): SQVTM, ANQGSEA. Unmatched junction bases numbered 1, after V lost 7 bases and J lost 0 bases. CDR3: CSATGVNTEAFF. The CDR3 DNA is TGCAGCGCGACAGGGGTGAACACTGAAGCTTTCTTT.

This clonotype appeared a few times. The genes are TRBV9 and TRBJ2-3; D gene uncertain. The CDR3 extends over 17 amino acids. The germline V gene has CDR1 SGDLS and CDR2 YYNGEE. V gave up 0 bases and J gave up 5 bases, with 19 bases separating them. DNA of the CDR3: TGTGCCAGCAGCGTAGATGTCCTTTCCCCTAATATAGATACGCAGTATTTT. Amino acids: CASSVDVLSPNIDTQYF.

This clonotype was detected only a few times. V gene TRBV12-3 or TRBV12-4 combines with J gene TRBJ2-6; D is unresolved. The V end lost 6 bases, the J end lost 0 bases, and 15 bases lay between the germline ends. This CDR3 has 17 residues. The CDR3 bases are TGTGCCAGCAGCCAAACCACAAAAATCTCTGGGGCCAACGTCCTGACTTTC. It codes for CASSQTTKISGANVLTF.